This TCR beta chain was identified during a study of T cell responses to AZD1222 COVID-19 vaccine. For the study at large: Samples with a second dose at about 4 or about 12 weeks were pooled together. General study findings and limits: Donors in the cohort were predominantly white British and more often female, and clonal diversity was possibly underestimated. Among vaccine-associated CD4 TCRs, coverage spanned spike, with dominance at 160-218 and 743-854.

Clones were read by immunoSEQ multiplex PCR, and TCRdb kept only the in-frame ones, dropping some. In the table there are 120,000 or so clones, more than 75% of which are singletons. Note on this clone: No antigen is known for it.

The CDR3 totals 15 residues. The germline V gene encodes CDR1 SGHAT and CDR2 FQNNGV. Unmatched junction bases numbered 9, after V lost 5 bases and J lost 7 bases. The rearrangement uses TRBV11-2 and TRBJ2-1; 9 nucleotides line up with TRBD2. The TCR comes from an adult in good health. The source was peripheral blood, collected on day 0 of AZD1222 vaccination. The CDR3 region is CASSILAGSENEQFF. The DNA for the CDR3 is TGTGCCAGCAGCATTCTAGCGGGGTCGGAGAATGAGCAGTTCTTC.